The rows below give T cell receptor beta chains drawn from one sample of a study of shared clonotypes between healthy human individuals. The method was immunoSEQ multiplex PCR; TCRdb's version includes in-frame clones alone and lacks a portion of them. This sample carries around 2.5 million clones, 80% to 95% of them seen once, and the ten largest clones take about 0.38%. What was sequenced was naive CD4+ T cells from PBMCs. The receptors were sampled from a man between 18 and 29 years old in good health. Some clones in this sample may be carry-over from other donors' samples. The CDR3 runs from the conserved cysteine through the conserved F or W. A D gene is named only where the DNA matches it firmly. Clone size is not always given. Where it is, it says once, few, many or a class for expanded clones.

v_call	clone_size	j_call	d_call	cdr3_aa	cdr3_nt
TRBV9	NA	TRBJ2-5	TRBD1	CASSPRTGGSETQYF	TGTGCCAGCAGCCCCCGGACAGGGGGCTCAGAGACCCAGTACTTC
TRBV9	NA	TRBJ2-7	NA	CASSVGGGSEQYF	TGTGCCAGCAGCGTAGGTGGCGGCAGCGAGCAGTACTTC
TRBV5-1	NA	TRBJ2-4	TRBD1	CASSSSSGRDRDFKNIQYF	TGCGCCAGCAGCTCTAGTTCAGGCCGGGACAGGGATTTCAAAAACATTCAGTACTTC
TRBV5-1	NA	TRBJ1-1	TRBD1	CASSLETGMNTEAFF	TGCGCCAGCAGCTTGGAGACAGGGATGAACACTGAAGCTTTCTTT
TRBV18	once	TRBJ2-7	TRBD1	CASSPTAGGPHEQYF	TGTGCCAGCTCACCCACGGCAGGGGGCCCCCACGAGCAGTACTTC
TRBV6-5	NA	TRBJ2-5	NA	CASRGKEETQYF	TGTGCCAGCAGGGGGAAAGAAGAGACCCAGTACTTC
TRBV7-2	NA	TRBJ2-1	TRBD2	CASSLDGTSGRGKFF	TGTGCCAGCAGCTTAGATGGGACTAGCGGGAGGGGCAAGTTCTTC
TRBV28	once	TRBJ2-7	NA	CASSGTGSFSYEQYF	TGTGCCAGCAGTGGCACTGGGAGCTTCTCCTACGAGCAGTACTTC
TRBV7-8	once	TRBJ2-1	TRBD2	CASSWEGLARSNEQFF	TGTGCCAGCAGCTGGGAAGGACTAGCGAGATCTAATGAGCAGTTCTTC
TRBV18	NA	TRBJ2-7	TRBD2	CASSPGGGFYEQYF	TGTGCCAGCTCACCAGGGGGGGGATTCTACGAGCAGTACTTC
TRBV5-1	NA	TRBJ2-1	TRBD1	CASSYTGAIYNEQFF	TGCGCCAGCAGTTATACAGGGGCGATCTACAATGAGCAGTTCTTC
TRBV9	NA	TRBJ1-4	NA	CASSVGPSLEKLFF	TGTGCCAGCAGCGTAGGGCCGTCCCTTGAAAAACTGTTTTTT
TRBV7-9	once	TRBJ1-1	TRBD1	CASSDPFQGGDTEAFF	TGTGCCAGCAGCGACCCCTTCCAGGGGGGCGACACTGAAGCTTTCTTT
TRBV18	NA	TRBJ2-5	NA	CASSPAPSQETQYF	TGTGCCAGCTCACCAGCCCCCAGCCAAGAGACCCAGTACTTC
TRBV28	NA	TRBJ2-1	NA	CASSPRWSSYNEQFF	TGTGCCAGCAGCCCACGCTGGAGCTCCTACAATGAGCAGTTCTTC
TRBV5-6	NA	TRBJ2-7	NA	CASSGPGSLSYEQYF	TGTGCCAGCAGCGGCCCCGGGAGTCTCTCCTACGAGCAGTACTTC
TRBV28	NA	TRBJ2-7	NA	CASSLGRGVQYF	TGTGCCAGCAGTTTGGGCAGGGGGGTGCAGTACTTC
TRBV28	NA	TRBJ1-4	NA	CATRGTAPTNEKLFF	TGTGCCACCCGCGGGACGGCCCCAACTAATGAAAAACTGTTTTTT
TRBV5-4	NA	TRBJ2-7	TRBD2	CASSSTSGLSYEQYF	TGTGCCAGCAGCTCAACTAGCGGGCTTTCGTACGAGCAGTACTTC
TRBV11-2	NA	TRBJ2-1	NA	CASSPRTGLQYNEQFF	TGTGCCAGCAGCCCCCGGACCGGACTACAGTACAATGAGCAGTTCTTC
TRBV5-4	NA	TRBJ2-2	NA	CASSGAETGNTGELFF	TGTGCCAGCAGCGGAGCGGAAACGGGGAACACCGGGGAGCTGTTTTTT
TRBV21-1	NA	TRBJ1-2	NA	CASSKEPAAANYGYTF	TGTGCCAGCAGCAAAGAGCCGGCAGCAGCTAACTATGGCTACACCTTC
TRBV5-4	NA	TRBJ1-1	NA	CASSLQTAAEAFF	TGTGCCAGCAGCCTTCAAACAGCTGCTGAAGCTTTCTTT
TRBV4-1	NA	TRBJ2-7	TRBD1	CASSKPLQGASYEQYF	TGCGCCAGCAGCAAACCCTTACAGGGGGCCTCCTACGAGCAGTACTTC
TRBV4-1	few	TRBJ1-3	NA	CASSQELSRNTIYF	TGCGCCAGCAGCCAAGAACTGTCGAGAAACACCATATATTTT
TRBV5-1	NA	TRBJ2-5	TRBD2	CASSLVREGETQYF	TGCGCCAGCAGCTTGGTGCGGGAGGGGGAGACCCAGTACTTC
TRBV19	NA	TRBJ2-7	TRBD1	CASSRGDRGYEQYF	TGTGCCAGTAGTCGGGGGGACAGGGGGTACGAGCAGTACTTC
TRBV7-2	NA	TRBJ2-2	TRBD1	CASSSDRANTGELFF	TGTGCCAGCAGCTCGGACAGGGCCAACACCGGGGAGCTGTTTTTT
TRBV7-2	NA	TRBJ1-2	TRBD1	CASSLGTGGRYTF	TGTGCCAGCAGCTTAGGGACAGGGGGCCGCTACACCTTC
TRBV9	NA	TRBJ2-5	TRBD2	CASSELAGKETQYF	TGTGCCAGCAGCGAACTAGCGGGAAAAGAGACCCAGTACTTC
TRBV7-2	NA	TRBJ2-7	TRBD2	CASSPGLGLAPVSYEQYF	TGTGCCAGCAGCCCTGGACTAGGCTTAGCTCCCGTTTCCTACGAGCAGTACTTC
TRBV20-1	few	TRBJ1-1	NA	CSARGNEEAFF	TGCAGTGCTAGAGGGAACGAAGAAGCTTTCTTT
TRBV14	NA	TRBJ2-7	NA	CASSPPAGYEQYF	TGTGCCAGCAGCCCTCCTGCAGGCTACGAGCAGTACTTC
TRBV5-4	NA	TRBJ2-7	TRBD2	CASSLEREGRLSSYEQYF	TGTGCCAGCAGCTTGGAGCGGGAGGGCCGATTGAGCTCCTACGAGCAGTACTTC
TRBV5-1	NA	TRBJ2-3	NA	CASSSSPGGTDTQYF	TGCGCCAGCAGCTCCTCCCCGGGGGGCACAGATACGCAGTATTTT
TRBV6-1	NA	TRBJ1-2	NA	CASSPGVYGYTF	TGTGCCAGCAGCCCTGGGGTCTATGGCTACACCTTC
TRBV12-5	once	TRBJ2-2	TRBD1	CASGKGGVGGELFF	TGTGCTAGTGGGAAAGGGGGCGTGGGCGGGGAGCTGTTTTTT
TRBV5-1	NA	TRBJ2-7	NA	CASSPVSGSYEQYF	TGCGCCAGCAGCCCGGTTTCCGGCTCGTACGAGCAGTACTTC
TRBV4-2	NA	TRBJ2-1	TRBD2	CASSQDRPGASGSRYNEQFF	TGTGCCAGCAGCCAAGATCGGCCGGGGGCTAGCGGGAGTAGATACAATGAGCAGTTCTTC
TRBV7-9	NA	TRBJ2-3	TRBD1	CAVPPDRQGANTDTQYF	TGTGCTGTTCCTCCCGACCGACAGGGGGCGAACACAGATACGCAGTATTTT